This T cell receptor (beta chain) was obtained from a study of type 1 regulatory T cells. In the study overall: This in vitro CD4 product, T-allo10, is enriched for Tr1 cells and alloantigen-specific.

Between the trimmed V and J ends, which lost 0 bases and 10 bases, there was a span of 10 bases. Germline-derived CDR1 and CDR2 are LNHNV and YYDKDF (reference sequence). The CDR3 extends over 13 amino acids. This clonotype has just a few counts. TCRdb reanalysed the reads using MiXCR and keeps one entry per CDR3 protein. The data hold approximately 100,000 distinct CDR3 sequences, with less than 40% observed a single time. This clonotype originated in a human donor in good health. Sequences were obtained from CD4+ T cells, either the whole sample or a sorted fraction (not recorded which). The J gene is TRBJ2-1, the V gene TRBV15, with D perhaps TRBD2 (5 bases). The CDR3 region is CATSRDLQREQFF. For the CDR3, the DNA is TGTGCCACCAGCAGAGATTTACAGCGGGAGCAGTTCTTC.